The clone carrying this T cell receptor beta chain has more than one count but fewer than ten. The antigen is not known. Trimming removed 6 bases from V and 8 bases from J, with 23 bases in between. From germline, CDR1 is LNHDA and CDR2 SQIVND (reference sequence). The CDR3 extends over 16 amino acids. TCRdb re-derived calls from the 5' RACE reads in MiXCR, one entry per CDR3 protein. Here the sample spans thousands of distinct CDR3 sequences, under 55% being singletons. The time point denotes: sample taken at primary tumor resection. Unsorted whole RNA from tumor, nontumor lung or frozen PBMC underwent sequencing. The data derive from a study of spatial heterogeneity in lung cancer. As for the study in general: Alpha-chain sequences were detected in numbers that were consistently lower than beta-chain sequences.

Whole-study results and caveats: Tracking of tumor mutation counts was seen in expanded intratumoral alpha and beta TCR counts.

The rearrangement uses TRBV19 and TRBJ2-1; D unresolved. Specimen: lung tumor tissue, collected at surgery. This sequence originates from a male donor with early-stage non-small cell lung cancer. The chain's CDR3 is CASSFDRSAIGDEQFF. For the CDR3, the DNA is TGTGCCAGTAGCTTCGATAGATCTGCAATTGGGGATGAGCAGTTCTTC.